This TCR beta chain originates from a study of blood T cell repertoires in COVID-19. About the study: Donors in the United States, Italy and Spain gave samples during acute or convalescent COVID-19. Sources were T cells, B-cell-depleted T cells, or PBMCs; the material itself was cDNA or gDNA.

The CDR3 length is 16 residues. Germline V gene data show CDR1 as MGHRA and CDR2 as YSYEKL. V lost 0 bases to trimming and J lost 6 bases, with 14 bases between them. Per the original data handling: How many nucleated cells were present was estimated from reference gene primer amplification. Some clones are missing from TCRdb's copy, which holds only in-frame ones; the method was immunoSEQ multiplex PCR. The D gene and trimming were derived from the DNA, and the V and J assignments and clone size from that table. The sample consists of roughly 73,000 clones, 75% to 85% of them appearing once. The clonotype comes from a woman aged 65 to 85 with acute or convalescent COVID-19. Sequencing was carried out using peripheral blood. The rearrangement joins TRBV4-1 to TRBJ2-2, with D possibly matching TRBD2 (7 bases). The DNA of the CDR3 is TGCGCCAGCAGCCAAGATCTAAGAGGGGGGGCCGGGGAGCTGTTTTTT. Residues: CASSQDLRGGAGELFF.